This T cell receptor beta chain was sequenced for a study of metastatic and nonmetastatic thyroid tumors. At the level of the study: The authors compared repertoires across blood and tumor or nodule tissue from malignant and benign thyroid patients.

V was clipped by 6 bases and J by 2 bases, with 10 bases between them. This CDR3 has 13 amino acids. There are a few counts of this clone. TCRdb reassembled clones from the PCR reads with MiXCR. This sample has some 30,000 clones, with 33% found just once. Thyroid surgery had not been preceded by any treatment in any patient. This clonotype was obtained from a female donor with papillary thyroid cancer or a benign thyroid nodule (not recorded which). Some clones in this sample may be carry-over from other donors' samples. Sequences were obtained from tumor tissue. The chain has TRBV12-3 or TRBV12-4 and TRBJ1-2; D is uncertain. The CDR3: CASSLKLNYGYTF. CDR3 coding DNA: TGTGCCAGCAGCCTGAAGTTGAACTATGGCTACACCTTC.